Described below is a single TCR beta chain sequence and its context. What it binds is unknown. The CDR3 is cut off 3 residues early in the read; its end comes from the germline J gene. The data were obtained in a study of Tregs in tolerant kidney transplant recipients. Study conclusions and caveats: Donor-specific Treg expansion exceeded global Treg expansion in tolerant patients, suggesting antigen drive.

Mixed chimerism was transient after nonmyeloablative marrow transplants from related graft donors. Unstimulated regulatory T cells (CD4+CD25+CD127-), CD4+CD25- non-regulatory cells, CD4 and CD8 cells were FACS-sorted from thawed PBMCs. Clones were sequenced by immunoSEQ multiplex PCR, and TCRdb holds only the in-frame ones, with some missing. This table holds 6,200 or so clones. Germline assignment: CDR1 SGHKS and CDR2 YYEKEE (reference sequence). The CDR3 has 12 amino acids. Specimen: CD4+ T cells from blood (PBMCs), collected 6 months after the transplant. The receptor's source is a human patient who received a combined kidney and bone marrow transplant. Some T cells may trace back to the graft donor. The chain couples TRBV5-5 to TRBJ1-6, with D maybe TRBD1 (5 bases). The CDR3 DNA, read in part, is TGTGCCAGCAGTACTGGGGCTCTTCCC. Amino acids: CASSTGALP. In full, the CDR3 is CASSTGALPLHF.